Listed here is a single T cell receptor (beta chain). Its antigen is currently not known. Per-nucleotide qualities are absent, and no much larger clonotype sits a single base away. The data were taken from a study of T cells after yellow fever vaccination (dated by TCRdb to the late 2010s). Context from the whole study: The SMART-Seq v4 Ultra Low Input RNA kit was used to prepare libraries from fractions with low cell numbers. To follow T-cell clones before and after primary and booster YFV17D yellow fever vaccination, bulk TCR alpha and beta repertoires were sequenced over time. Two healthy male donors, one aged 18 to 29 and one aged 30 to 40 years, made up the cohort. Blood was drawn at multiple timepoints before and after primary and secondary immunization, with bulk PBMC replicates and cell subsets isolated. Results the study describes overall, beyond this receptor: After the booster, most clones that had expanded after primary vaccination were detected again (around 96% of CD4 and around nine tenths of CD8), suggesting broad maintenance of memory. FACS-sorted repertoires could contain abundant contaminating clonotypes from the bulk population, so computational filtering was required. The study included only a couple of donors, which limits how far the findings can be generalized. A small fraction of clonotypes appeared in both the CD4 and CD8 compartments, likely as a result of convergent recombination. Compared with the primary T-cell response, the secondary T-cell response was weaker but faster, peaking on day 5 rather than day 15.

TCR cDNA was synthesized by 5'RACE template switching, which introduced a universal primer site and unique molecular identifiers. Priming for cDNA synthesis came from both the TCR alpha and TCR beta constant segments. Library amplification involved two PCR steps, and the second step added sample barcodes and sequencing adapters. Sequencing of libraries was performed on Illumina HiSeq 2500 (2x100 bp) or NovaSeq (2x150 bp). On the authors' methods: Reads were demultiplexed and collapsed into UMI consensus sequences with MIGEC, and V(D)J alignment was performed with MiXCR. Clonotypes responding to the vaccine were identified with edgeR on replicate PBMC samples, with the criteria of FDR below 0.01 and a log2 fold change above 5 up to day 15. CD4 or CD8 identity was assigned to each bulk clonotype according to whether the clonotype was present at higher abundance in the sequenced CD4 repertoire or the sequenced CD8 repertoire. Using fastp trimming at Q25 and MiXCR clonotype assembly, TCRdb reanalyzed the public sequencing data and kept in-frame beta chains. Each entry merges the rows of one CDR3 protein and shows their most common DNA and genes. TCRdb, not the authors, supplied the V and J calls. This sample lists about 550,000 distinct CDR3 sequences; 19% were detected once. Around 15% of the sample lies in the top ten.

For this chain, trimming is 10 bases at the V end and 8 bases at the J end, and the number of junction bases without a gene match is 12. The germline V gene (reference sequence) provides CDR1 MNHEY and CDR2 SMNVEV. The CDR3 starts with the cysteine, ends with the phenylalanine, and has 15 residues. The retained sequence is limited to the CDR3, 45 bases, with the frame set at the first base. The treatment or condition label corresponds to: live attenuated yellow fever vaccine strain. At each blood-draw timepoint, two biological replicates of bulk PBMCs were obtained. PBMCs were isolated from peripheral blood using a standard Ficoll-Paque protocol. TriZol was used to extract RNA from bulk PBMCs, CD4 and CD8 fractions, and dextramer-positive and dextramer-negative fractions.

The sequence links TRBV27 to TRBJ2-3; 13 central bases correspond to TRBD2. This clonotype was sampled from a man aged 25-45 years who received the YFV17D yellow fever vaccine. The material sequenced was PBMCs, taken 15 days after the yellow fever booster vaccination. The DNA sequence is given as TGTGCCACTTATCGCCCGGGACTAGCGGGAAGTACGCAGTATTTT. Translation gives CATYRPGLAGSTQYF.